The following is a T cell receptor (beta chain) sequence with its context. The CDR3 has 17 residues. The germline V gene has CDR1 LNHNV and CDR2 YYDKDF (reference sequence). Trimming removed 1 base from V and 0 bases from J; junction bases left unmatched: 4. Per the study methods: Quantification of nucleated cells was approximated via reference gene primer amplification. Produced via immunoSEQ multiplex PCR; TCRdb's table is partial and in-frame only. Clone size and V and J calls were adopted from that table, with D and trimming inferred from the DNA. The table records about 160,000 clones, more than 65% of them present only once. These data are taken from a study of blood T cell repertoires in COVID-19. Turning to the study itself: Italy, Spain and the United States were the sources of the convalescent and acute COVID-19 samples. Sources were T cells, B-cell-depleted T cells, or PBMCs; the material itself was cDNA or gDNA.

The chain carries TRBV15 and TRBJ1-2, with 11 positions matching TRBD1. The clonotype was recovered from an elderly woman with active or convalescent COVID-19. The specimen was peripheral blood. The CDR3 DNA is TGTGCCACCAGCAGAGGCGGACAGGGGGCCTCTAACTATGGCTACACCTTC. Encoded protein: CATSRGGQGASNYGYTF.